This TCR beta chain was recorded in a study of cytomegalovirus exposure and HLA in healthy donors (dated by TCRdb to the late 2010s). Study-level background: An earlier analysis of some 600 of the donors reported roughly 300 Gb of sequence data and 95 million to 140 million unique TCR beta sequences obtained from approximately 180 million T cells. Roughly 300 gigabases of sequencing data and tens of millions of unique TCR sequences were included in an early release covering about 700 HLA-typed donors. Genome-wide SNP genotypes for about three fifths of the roughly 670 donors were used in a later genetic analysis, which treated that subset as a discovery cohort. The study profiled the T cell repertoires of under 700 subjects by immunosequencing and related them to cytomegalovirus serostatus. A later analysis re-examined previously published TCR beta repertoires from more than 650 donors and added high-resolution HLA genotyping to investigate patterns of TCR occurrence. In addition to the first cohort of several hundred subjects, a separate validation cohort of about 120 different subjects was used. The study aimed to test whether signatures of past pathogen exposure could be identified by cataloging public T cell receptors. Among around 400 genotyped donors of the cohort, an average of approximately 230,000 unique TCR beta nucleotide sequences were sequenced per donor, around 20% of them non-productive. To predict cytomegalovirus infection status, the study brought together high-throughput TCR immunosequencing, statistical association of individual TCRs with disease status, and machine learning. Roughly 5 DR-DQ haplotypes were handled as single units for association and clustering, since linkage in the cohort was strong. All discovery cohort repertoires had been generated on a single sequencing platform. HLA typing included class I and class II loci at four-digit resolution. Of the roughly 400 genotyped donors, approximately 83% fell in the genetic ancestry cluster associated with self-reported Caucasian donors. An earlier analysis of 587 of the donors used high-throughput TCR beta sequencing to judge whether each TCR beta V gene segment behaved as functional or pseudogenic. The later analysis used no new phenotypic data to find candidate immune exposures, relying instead on TCR beta sequences and their occurrence across donors. Typing coverage differed by locus: A, B, C, DRB1 and DQB1 were typed in roughly 629-630 donors, DQA1 in approximately 520, DPA1 in over 600, and DPB1 in just under 490. Donor age, sex, ethnicity and CMV serostatus were compiled together with the repertoire data.

What the work shows at the level of the full study, not this receptor alone: Because some donors lacked HLA typing at each locus, the association tests relied only on the typed subset. Specific HLA alleles were associated with more than 15,000 TCR beta sequences at a false discovery rate of 0.05 in a later analysis. In a later analysis, several top co-occurrence clusters were reported to appear linked to parvovirus B19, influenza, CMV and Epstein-Barr virus. Correlated functional status among segregating V segments might be attributable to linkage disequilibrium, but an unknown experimental factor could not be ruled out. The authors suggested that the approach could potentially be extended to other disease states and immunological phenotypes. When HLA alleles, especially DR and DQ, strongly co-occurred, attributing TCR associations to individual alleles was difficult. A later analysis found that TCR association rates varied across HLA loci, with DRB1 alleles showing the most associated TCRs and HLA-C alleles the fewest. In this cohort, only TCR beta chains were sequenced, and detectable features were limited by the absence of alpha or paired-chain data. Compared with equally common non-associated chains, HLA-associated TCR beta chains in a later analysis were more clonally expanded and had lower generation probabilities. A group of highly shared sequence variants was considered likely to be a technical artifact of the sequencing pipeline. The earlier analysis of approximately 590 of the donors excluded 15 to 20 rarely observed V segments, including chromosome 9 orphons, because counts were too low. Sequencing depth was assumed to be roughly uniform across donors in the presence/absence analyses, though that assumption may not hold. Most CMV-associated TCR beta chains appeared to be HLA-restricted in a later analysis, and the HLA associations seemed to be driven largely by CMV exposure. In an earlier analysis of under 600 of the donors, most TCR beta V segments were observed in productive rearrangements about 90% or about 30% of the time, broadly matching IMGT annotations. The study listed approximately 150 TCR beta chains as associated with cytomegalovirus. A further reported finding was that TCR beta sequences accurately predicted the HLA-A and HLA-B alleles for most subjects in the first cohort. A later genetic analysis associated a missense DCLRE1C variant with V-gene and J-gene trimming of TCR beta chains, and an independent cohort replicated the association. Most TCR sequences were observed very rarely across donors, whereas some public TCRs were present in many individuals. The only immune exposure information available for the cohort was CMV serostatus. In vitro tests confirmed that a few of the cytomegalovirus-associated TCR beta chains recognize cytomegalovirus antigens. According to a later genetic analysis, donors in an Asian-associated ancestry cluster had fewer N-insertions in productive TCRs than the approximately 700-donor mean. Some IMGT-functional V segments, including TRBV6-2 and TRBV6-3, could not be told apart with the 87-base-pair reads, so those segments were excluded. The classifier was reported to diagnose cytomegalovirus status with high specificity and sensitivity in both the original and validation cohorts.

Trimming at the junction amounts to 6 bases on V and 3 bases on J, and the germline ends lie 12 bases apart. CDR1 and CDR2 are drawn from the germline V gene (reference sequence): LNHDA, SQIVND. The CDR3 measures 13 amino acids from cysteine to phenylalanine. The retained sequence is limited to the CDR3, 39 bases, with the frame set at the first base. The cohort comprised some 730 healthy bone marrow donors. Cohort members were all nominally healthy when sampled, although unrecorded immune exposures were likely present. The donor was CMV seronegative and was included in the group of about 400 seronegative cohort members. A peripheral blood sample was collected from each donor, and TCR beta sequencing was performed on peripheral blood mononuclear cells. The Qiagen DNeasy Blood Extraction Kit was used to extract genomic DNA from the blood cell samples. The library was generated by the immunoSEQ multiplex PCR assay. A mixture of 60 forward primers for TCR Vbeta segments and 13 reverse primers for TCR Jbeta segments was used in the multiplex PCR. The CDR3 region of rearranged TCR beta genes was amplified from genomic DNA with a multiplex PCR assay. On the Illumina HiSeq System, the amplified TCR beta libraries were sequenced as 87-base-pair reads. Turning to the authors' computational methods: In a later analysis, tens of millions of unique TCR beta chains were counted across the approximately 640 repertoires, and around 11 million of these chains were shared by at least two donors. A nearest-neighbor algorithm error-corrected the raw reads and collapsed the reads into unique sequences, merging closely related sequences to remove PCR and sequencing errors. V, D and J gene segments were assigned by aligning CDR3 sequences to IMGT reference sequences. For a sequence to be retained, a match of at least six nucleotides was required to both a V gene segment and a J gene segment. A rearrangement was called productive if the CDR3 had no stop codons and remained in frame with V and J, and every other rearrangement was called non-productive. Following IMGT convention, CDR3 was defined as the stretch from the second conserved V-encoded cysteine up to the conserved J-encoded phenylalanine. The earlier analysis of 587 of the donors excluded any sequence lacking an unambiguous match to a single V gene segment. An earlier analysis of fewer than 750 of the donors called V segments functional above 56.7% productive rearrangements and segregating when the between-donor standard deviation exceeded 5%. A statistical classification framework was built to diagnose cytomegalovirus status from the catalog of TCR beta chain sequences. In a later analysis, V and J genes were assigned by comparing TCR nucleotide sequences against IMGT/GENE-DB human TR gene sequences. Using the TCRdist pipeline, a later analysis assigned CDR3 sequences along with most-parsimonious VDJ recombination scenarios. In a later analysis, each TCR beta chain was defined by its CDR3 amino acid sequence together with its V-gene family, and reads without a unique V-gene family were excluded. In a later analysis, approximately 590 highly shared, low-generation-probability nucleotide sequences were removed to address suspected cross-contamination and a sequencing artifact. A later analysis calculated a clonal expansion index for each public chain from normalized within-repertoire ranks of inferred template counts. In a later analysis, generation probabilities were computed using a VDJ recombination model fitted to out-of-frame rearrangements, and the results were checked against IGoR. In a later analysis, hypergeometric tests were used to score TCR-TCR, TCR-HLA and TCR-CMV co-occurrence, with a repertoire-size bias correction applied to TCR pairs. In a later analysis, false discovery rates were estimated by permuting HLA or CMV assignments 20 times. In a later analysis, co-occurring TCRs were grouped using DBSCAN, with TCRdist sequence similarity added in when clustering inside HLA-allele-positive subsets. Repertoires with fewer than 30,000 or more than 120,000 public chains were left out of co-occurrence clustering, as were four to six repertoires with anomalous nucleotide sharing. The source is immuneACCESS, and TCRdb retained only in-frame sequences with V and J called. Part of the clones is not carried over; for the studies checked, unresolved V genes explain less than half of this, and the remainder is unexplained. That table is the source of V, J and clone size, and D and trimming were worked out from the DNA. The sample table shows roughly 200,000 clones, and approximately 88% are seen once. Approximately 0.71% of the sample is taken by the ten largest.

This clone is a singleton in its sample. This clone's antigen is unknown. No base quality information exists; no much larger clone differs at one position. The sequence links TRBV19 to TRBJ2-7, and TRBD1 may be the D gene, going by 5 matching bases. Sequenced sample: PBMCs. The sequence was collected from a boy aged 2-9 years in good health and CMV-seronegative. The CDR3 protein is CASSLDSSYEQYF. The DNA reads TGTGCCAGTAGCCTTGACAGTAGCTACGAGCAGTACTTC.